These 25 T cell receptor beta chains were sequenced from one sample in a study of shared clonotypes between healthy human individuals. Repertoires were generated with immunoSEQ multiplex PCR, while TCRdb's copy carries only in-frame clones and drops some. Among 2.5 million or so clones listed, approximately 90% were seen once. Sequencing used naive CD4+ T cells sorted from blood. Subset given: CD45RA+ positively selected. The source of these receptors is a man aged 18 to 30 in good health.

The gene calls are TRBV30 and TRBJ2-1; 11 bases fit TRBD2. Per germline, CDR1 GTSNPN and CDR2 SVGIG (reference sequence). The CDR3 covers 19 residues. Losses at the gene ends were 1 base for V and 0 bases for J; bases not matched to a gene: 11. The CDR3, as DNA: TGTGCCTGGAGTGGGTTAGCGGGAGGGACAAGTAGCTCCTACAATGAGCAGTTCTTC. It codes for CAWSGLAGGTSSSYNEQFF.

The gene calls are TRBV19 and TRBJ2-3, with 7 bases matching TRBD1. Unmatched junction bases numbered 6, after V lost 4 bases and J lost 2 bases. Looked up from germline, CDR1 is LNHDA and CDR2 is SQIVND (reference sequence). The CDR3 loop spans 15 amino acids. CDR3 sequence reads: CASSTQGQNTDTQYF. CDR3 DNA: TGTGCCAGTAGTACACAGGGACAGAACACAGATACGCAGTATTTT.

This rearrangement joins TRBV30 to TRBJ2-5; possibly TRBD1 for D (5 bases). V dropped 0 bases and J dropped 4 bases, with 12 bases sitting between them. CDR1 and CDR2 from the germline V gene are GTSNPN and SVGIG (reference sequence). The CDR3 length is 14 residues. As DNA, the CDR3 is TGTGCCTGGAGTGTACTCAAGGGGCGAGAGACCCAGTACTTC. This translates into CAWSVLKGRETQYF. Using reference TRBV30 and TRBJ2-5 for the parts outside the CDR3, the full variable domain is SQTIHQWPATLVQPVGSPLSLECTVEGTSNPNLYWYRQAAGRGLQLLFYSVGIGQISSEVPQNLSASRPQDRQFILSSKKLLLSDSGFYLCAWSVLKGRETQYFGPGTRLLVL.

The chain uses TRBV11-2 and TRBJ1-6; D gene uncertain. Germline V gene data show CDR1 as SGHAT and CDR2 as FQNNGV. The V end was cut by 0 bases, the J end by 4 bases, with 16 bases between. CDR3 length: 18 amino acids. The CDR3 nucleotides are TGTGCCAGCAGCTTAGAACCCGGGCCAAGGCGTTATAATTCACCCCTCCACTTT. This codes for CASSLEPGPRRYNSPLHF.

The CDR3 reads CASSYGLAGSLAQYF. The CDR3 region has the DNA TGTGCCAGCAGCTACGGACTAGCGGGGTCCTTGGCCCAGTACTTC. The J gene is TRBJ2-5, the V gene TRBV11-2, with 12 positions matching TRBD2. With V trimmed by 4 bases and J by 9 bases, 9 bases remained unmatched. This CDR3 region has 15 residues. Germline-derived CDR1 and CDR2 are SGHAT and FQNNGV.

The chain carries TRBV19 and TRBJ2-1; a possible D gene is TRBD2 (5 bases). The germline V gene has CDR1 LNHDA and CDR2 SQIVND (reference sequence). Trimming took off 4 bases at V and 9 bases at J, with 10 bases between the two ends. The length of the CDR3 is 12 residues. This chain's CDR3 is CASSTASSEQFF. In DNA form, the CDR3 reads TGTGCCAGTAGTACGGCTAGCTCTGAGCAGTTCTTC.

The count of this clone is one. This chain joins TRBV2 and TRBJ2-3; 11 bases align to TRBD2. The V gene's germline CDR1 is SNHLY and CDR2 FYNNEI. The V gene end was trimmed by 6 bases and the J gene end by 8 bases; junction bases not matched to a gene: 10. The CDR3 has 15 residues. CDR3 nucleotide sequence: TGTGCCAGCAGGATGACTAGCGGGGAGGGGGGTACGCAGTATTTT. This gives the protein CASRMTSGEGGTQYF.

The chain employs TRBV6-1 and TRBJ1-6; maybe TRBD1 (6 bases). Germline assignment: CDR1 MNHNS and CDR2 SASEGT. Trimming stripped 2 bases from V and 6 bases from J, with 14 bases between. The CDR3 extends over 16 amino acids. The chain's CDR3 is CASSERGGRSNSPLHF. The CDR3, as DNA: TGTGCCAGCAGTGAAAGGGGGGGGCGCAGTAATTCACCCCTCCACTTT.

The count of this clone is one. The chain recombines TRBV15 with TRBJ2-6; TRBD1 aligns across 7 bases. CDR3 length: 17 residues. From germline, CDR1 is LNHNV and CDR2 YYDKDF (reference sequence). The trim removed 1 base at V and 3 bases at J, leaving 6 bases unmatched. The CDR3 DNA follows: TGTGCCACCAGCAGAGGACAGGGTAGCCTTGGGGCCAACGTCCTGACTTTC. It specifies CATSRGQGSLGANVLTF.

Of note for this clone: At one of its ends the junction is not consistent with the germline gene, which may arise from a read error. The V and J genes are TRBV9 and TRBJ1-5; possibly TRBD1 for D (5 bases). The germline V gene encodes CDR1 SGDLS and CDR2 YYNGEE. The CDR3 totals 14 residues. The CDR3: CASSEGPTNEPQHF. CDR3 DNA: TGTGCCAGCAGCGAGGGACCAACCAATGAGCCCCAGCATTTT. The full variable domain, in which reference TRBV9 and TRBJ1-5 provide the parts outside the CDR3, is DSGVTQTPKHLITATGQRVTLRCSPRSGDLSVYWYQQSLDQGLQFLIQYYNGEERAKGNILERFSAQQFPDLHSELNLSSLELGDSALYFCASSEGPTNEPQHFGDGTRLSIL.

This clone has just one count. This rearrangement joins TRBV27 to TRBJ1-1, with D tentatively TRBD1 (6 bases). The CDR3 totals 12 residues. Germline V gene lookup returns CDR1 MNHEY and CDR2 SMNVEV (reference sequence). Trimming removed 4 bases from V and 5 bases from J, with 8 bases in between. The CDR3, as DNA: TGTGCCAGCAGTTCGACAGGAACTGAAGCTTTCTTT. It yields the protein CASSSTGTEAFF.

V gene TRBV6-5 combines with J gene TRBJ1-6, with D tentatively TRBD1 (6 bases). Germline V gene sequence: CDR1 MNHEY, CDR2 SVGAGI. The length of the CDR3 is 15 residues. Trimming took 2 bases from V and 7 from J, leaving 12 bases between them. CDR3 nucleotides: TGTGCCAGCAGTTACCGGGGGGCCAAAAATTCACCCCTCCACTTT. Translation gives CASSYRGAKNSPLHF.

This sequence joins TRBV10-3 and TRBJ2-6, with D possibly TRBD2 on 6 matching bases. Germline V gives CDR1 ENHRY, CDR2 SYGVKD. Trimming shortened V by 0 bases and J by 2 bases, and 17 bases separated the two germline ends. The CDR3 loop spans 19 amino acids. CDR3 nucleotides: TGTGCCATCAGTGAGTCGACTCTGAAAGGGAGGACTGGGGCCAACGTCCTGACTTTC. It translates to CAISESTLKGRTGANVLTF.

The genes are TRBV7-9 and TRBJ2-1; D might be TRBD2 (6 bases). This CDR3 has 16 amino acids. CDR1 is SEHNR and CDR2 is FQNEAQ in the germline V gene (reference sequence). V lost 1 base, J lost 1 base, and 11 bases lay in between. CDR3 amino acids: CASSLGRDRSYNEQFF. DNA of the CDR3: TGTGCCAGCAGCTTAGGGCGGGACCGTTCCTACAATGAGCAGTTCTTC.

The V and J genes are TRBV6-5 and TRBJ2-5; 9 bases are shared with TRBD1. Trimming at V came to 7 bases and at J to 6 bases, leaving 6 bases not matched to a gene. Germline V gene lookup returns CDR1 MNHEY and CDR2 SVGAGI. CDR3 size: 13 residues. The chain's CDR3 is CASTTGGIKTQYF. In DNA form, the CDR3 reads TGTGCCAGCACTACAGGGGGCATAAAGACCCAGTACTTC.

The CDR3 DNA is TGTGCCAGTAGCCAGACAGGGACGAGTTACGAGCAGTACTTC. Protein product: CASSQTGTSYEQYF. This chain connects TRBV19 to TRBJ2-7; 7 nucleotides align to TRBD1. The CDR3 totals 14 residues. The ends lost 6 bases at V and 4 bases at J; junction bases unmatched: 9. In germline, CDR1 is LNHDA, CDR2 SQIVND (reference sequence).

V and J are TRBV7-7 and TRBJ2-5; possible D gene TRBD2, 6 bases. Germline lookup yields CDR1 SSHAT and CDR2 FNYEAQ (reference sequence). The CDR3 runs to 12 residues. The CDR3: CASGPSSETQYF. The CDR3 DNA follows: TGTGCTAGCGGACCGTCCTCGGAGACCCAGTACTTC.

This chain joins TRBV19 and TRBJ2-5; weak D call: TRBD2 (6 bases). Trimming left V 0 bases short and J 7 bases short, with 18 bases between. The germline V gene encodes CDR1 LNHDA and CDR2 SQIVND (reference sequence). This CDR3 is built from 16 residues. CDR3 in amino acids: CASSIDAAGGGATQYF. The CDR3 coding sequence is TGTGCCAGTAGTATAGACGCTGCTGGTGGCGGGGCGACCCAGTACTTC.

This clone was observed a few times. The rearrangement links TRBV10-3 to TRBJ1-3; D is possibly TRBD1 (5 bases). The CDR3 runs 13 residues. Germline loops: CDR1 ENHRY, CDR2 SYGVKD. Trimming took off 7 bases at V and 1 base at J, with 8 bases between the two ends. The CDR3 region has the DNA TGTGCCATCAAATCAGGGTCTGGAAACACCATATATTTT. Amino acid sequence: CAIKSGSGNTIYF.

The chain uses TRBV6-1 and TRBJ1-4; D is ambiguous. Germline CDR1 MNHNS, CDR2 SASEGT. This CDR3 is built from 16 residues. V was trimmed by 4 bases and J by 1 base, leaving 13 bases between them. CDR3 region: CASSAGRAQTNEKLFF. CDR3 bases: TGTGCCAGCAGTGCTGGCCGGGCTCAAACTAATGAAAAACTGTTTTTT.

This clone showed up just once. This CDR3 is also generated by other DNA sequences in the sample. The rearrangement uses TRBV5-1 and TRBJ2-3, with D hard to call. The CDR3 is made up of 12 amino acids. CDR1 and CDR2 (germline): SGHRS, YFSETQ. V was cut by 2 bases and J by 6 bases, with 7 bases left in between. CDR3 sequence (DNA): TGCGCCAGCAGCTTTACAGCGGATACGCAGTATTTT. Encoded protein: CASSFTADTQYF.

The CDR3 is CASSLALSAGWNGYTF. CDR3 sequence (DNA): TGTGCCAGCAGCTTAGCCCTTTCAGCGGGGTGGAATGGCTACACCTTC. The chain carries TRBV7-2 and TRBJ1-2; D is unresolved. The CDR3 contains 16 residues. Deletions cut 0 bases from V and 6 bases from J, with 17 bases between. In germline, CDR1 is SGHTA, CDR2 FQGNSA.

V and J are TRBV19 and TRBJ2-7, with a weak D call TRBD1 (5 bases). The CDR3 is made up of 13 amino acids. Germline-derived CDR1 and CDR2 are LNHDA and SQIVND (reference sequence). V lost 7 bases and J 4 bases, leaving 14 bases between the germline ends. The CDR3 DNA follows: TGTGCCAGTAAGGCAACAGGAACTTACGAGCAGTACTTC. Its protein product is CASKATGTYEQYF.

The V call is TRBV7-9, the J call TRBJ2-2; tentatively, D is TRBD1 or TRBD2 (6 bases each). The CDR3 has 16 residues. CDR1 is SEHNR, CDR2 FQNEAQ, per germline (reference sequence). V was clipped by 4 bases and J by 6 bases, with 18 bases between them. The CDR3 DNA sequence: TGTGCCAGCAGCTACGCCGGGGGCGGGTCGGCCGGGGAGCTGTTTTTT. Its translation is CASSYAGGGSAGELFF. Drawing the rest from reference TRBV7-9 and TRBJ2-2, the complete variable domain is DTGVSQNPRHKITKRGQNVTFRCDPISEHNRLYWYRQTLGQGPEFLTYFQNEAQLEKSRLLSDRFSAERPKGSFSTLEIQRTEQGDSAMYLCASSYAGGGSAGELFFGEGSRLTVL.

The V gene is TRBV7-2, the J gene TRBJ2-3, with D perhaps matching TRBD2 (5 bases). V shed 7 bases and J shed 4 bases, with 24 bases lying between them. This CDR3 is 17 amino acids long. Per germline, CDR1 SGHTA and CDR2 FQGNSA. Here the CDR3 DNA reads TGTGCCAGCACTCCTATAGCTTCCGTCCTAGCCCCAGATACGCAGTATTTT. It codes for CASTPIASVLAPDTQYF.